The clone carrying this T cell receptor (beta chain) occurred many times. Its matching antigen is unknown. Unsorted libraries were prepared from 2 million PBMCs held at -80 C. This record belongs to a study of neurological immune-mediated disorders. General study findings and limits: Private repertoires in all groups were suggested by the absence of shared CDR3 amino acid sequences among expanded clones across subjects. In HTLV-1-associated myelopathy, TCR clonal expansion was greatest, and in multiple sclerosis it was least, below healthy controls.

This CDR3 has 13 amino acids. The V segment lost 8 bases and the J segment 4 bases; nucleotides outside the gene matches: 4. The cDNA was generated by 5'RACE with 10-nucleotide random UMIs. MiXCR, run by TCRdb on the 5' RACE reads, gives a single entry per CDR3 protein. The profile shows around 44,000 distinct CDR3 sequences, approximately 2.4% of them singletons. The TCR originated in a man aged 25-40 years with multiple sclerosis. Sequencing input: PBMCs. The J gene is TRBJ2-3, the V gene TRBV12-3 or TRBV12-4; 9 bases map to TRBD1. The CDR3 sequence is CASRDRVADTQYF. In DNA, the CDR3 is TGTGCCAGCCGGGACAGGGTGGCAGATACGCAGTATTTT.